This entry features one T cell receptor (beta chain) sequence. Antigen unknown. Researchers ran immunoSEQ v3.0 at survey level. Here immunoSEQ multiplex PCR was the method, and the copy in TCRdb shows in-frame clones only, minus some. The sample holds tens of thousands of clones; 85% are singletons and the top ten take roughly a tenth. This sample was taken from a study of long-term antiretroviral therapy in people with HIV. Per donor, a minimum of one pre-ART and a minimum of two post-ART PBMC samples were available. DNA was extracted from 1-10 million thawed cryopreserved PBMC. Whole-study results and caveats: Blood draws took place between about 2004 and 2018 and possibly involved older ART regimens. No data were available on ART adherence, viral resistance or therapy changes.

Germline V gene data show CDR1 as LNHDA and CDR2 as SQIVND (reference sequence). The CDR3 sequence is 13 residues long. The germline V and J ends were trimmed by 7 bases and 2 bases, with 12 bases remaining between them. The sequencing here drew on unsorted PBMCs, taken 2.3 years after starting antiretroviral therapy. This sequence was found in a man aged 35-49 years with HIV. This sequence joins TRBV19 and TRBJ2-7; possibly TRBD2 for D (5 bases). The CDR3 protein is CASMVTGTYEQYF. The CDR3 region has the DNA TGTGCCAGTATGGTTACGGGAACCTACGAGCAGTACTTC.